This T cell receptor beta chain was captured by sequencing in a study of a mutant IDH1 vaccine in newly diagnosed glioma. Study at large: The study started vaccination 4-6 weeks after radiotherapy alone, or with temozolomide cycles. V12 came at week 35, V13 at week 47. Sex distribution of treated patients was approximately 60% male and approximately 38% female; mean age was around 40 years.

The protocol was immunoSEQ multiplex PCR, while the TCRdb copy is restricted to in-frame clones and leaves out a portion. The sample lists some 47,000 clones; 81% were seen once. Concerning this clone itself: Its matching antigen is unknown.

The CDR3 has 15 amino acids. V was pared by 6 bases and J by 6 bases, with 12 bases of the junction left unmatched. Germline CDR1 is MNHNY and CDR2 is SVGAGI (reference sequence). Documented time point: week 35, safety follow-up. The study gave 300 ug of mutant IDH1 20-mer peptide per vaccine dose, with topical imiquimod. In weeks 1, 3, 5, 7, 11, 15, 19 and 23, patients were immunized, eight times in all. The specimen comprised PBMCs, sampled from a glioma patient whose treatment included an IDH1 peptide vaccine. The TCR comes from a woman aged 40 to 55 with glioma. Some clones in this sample may be carry-over from other donors' samples. This sequence joins TRBV6-6 and TRBJ2-3; 7 bases are a match to TRBD1. Here the CDR3 reads CASRTGQLFIDTQYF. The CDR3 DNA reads as TGTGCCAGCAGGACGGGACAGCTATTTATTGATACGCAGTATTTT.